This T cell receptor (beta chain) was recorded in a study of blood T cell repertoires in COVID-19. Per germline, CDR1 KGHSH and CDR2 LQKENI. The V end lost 8 bases, the J end lost 0 bases, and 14 bases lay between the germline ends. The CDR3 spans 16 residues. Libraries were prepared by immunoSEQ multiplex PCR; TCRdb keeps only in-frame clonotypes and omits some of them. Here the sample spans 200,000 to 250,000 clones, roughly 79% being singletons. This sequence was found in a woman between 50 and 59 years old with acute COVID-19. The J gene is TRBJ2-6, the V gene TRBV18, with a tentative D call TRBD1 (5 bases). The sequenced sample consisted of PBMCs or T cells enriched from blood (not recorded which). The CDR3 nucleotides are TGTGCCAGCAGGAAGGGGTCGAGCTCTGGGGCCAACGTCCTGACTTTC. Its translation: CASRKGSSSGANVLTF. Full variable domain (missing parts from reference TRBV18 and TRBJ2-6): NAGVMQNPRHLVRRRGQEARLRCSPMKGHSHVYWYRQLPEEGLKFMVYLQKENIIDESGMPKERFSAEFPKEGPSILRIQQVVRGDSAAYFCASRKGSSSGANVLTFGAGSRLTVL.